A single sample is the source of the 24 T cell receptor beta chains below, sequenced in a study of blood T cells in healthy people across ages. For the second PCR, which ran for about 6 to 11 cycles, a sample-barcoded 5' primer and a J-beta primer mix were used. TCRdb reanalysed the 5' RACE reads using MiXCR and keeps one entry per CDR3 protein. The sample holds hundreds of thousands of distinct CDR3 sequences, roughly 34% seen once. Sequenced sample: blood. These receptors came from a man between 18 and 35 years old in good health.

The J gene is TRBJ2-7, the V gene TRBV5-1, with D maybe TRBD1 (6 bases). CDR1 is SGHRS, CDR2 YFSETQ, per germline. This CDR3 has 14 residues. V lost 4 bases and J 4 bases, leaving 15 bases between the germline ends. CDR3 residues: CASSTRGTTYEQYF. CDR3 bases: TGCGCCAGCAGCACCAGAGGGACAACTTACGAGCAGTACTTC. Complete variable domain (other parts from reference TRBV5-1 and TRBJ2-7): KAGVTQTPRYLIKTRGQQVTLSCSPISGHRSVSWYQQTPGQGLQFLFEYFSETQRNKGNFPGRFSGRQFSNSRSEMNVSTLELGDSALYLCASSTRGTTYEQYFGPGTRLTVT.

The chain employs TRBV2 and TRBJ2-1; D is possibly TRBD2 (5 bases). The germline V and J ends were trimmed by 7 bases and 4 bases, with 14 bases remaining between them. Per germline, CDR1 SNHLY and CDR2 FYNNEI. The CDR3 runs to 14 residues. CDR3 nucleotide sequence: TGTGCCAGCAACCGGGGTGGGGATTACAATGAGCAGTTCTTC. Translated, it gives CASNRGGDYNEQFF.

This clonotype has a single count. This chain uses TRBV29-1 with TRBJ1-1, with TRBD1 matching 8 bases. This CDR3 is built from 14 residues. Trimming at V came to 6 bases and at J to 1 base, leaving 7 bases not matched to a gene. The V gene's germline CDR1 is SQVTM and CDR2 ANQGSEA. The CDR3 here is CSVPKDRANTEAFF. The CDR3 DNA is TGCAGCGTCCCCAAGGACAGGGCGAACACTGAAGCTTTCTTT.

This clonotype turned up a few times. V and J are TRBV15 and TRBJ2-2; 9 nucleotides align to TRBD2. The V gene's germline CDR1 is LNHNV and CDR2 YYDKDF (reference sequence). J was trimmed by 5 bases and V by 0 bases; bases with no gene match: 4. The CDR3 sequence is 16 residues long. DNA for the CDR3: TGTGCCACCAGCAGAGAGCTAGCGGGACGGACCGGGGAGCTGTTTTTT. It translates to CATSRELAGRTGELFF.

This clonotype is medium-sized. The chain is built from TRBV4-3 and TRBJ1-5, with no clear D. The CDR3 runs to 15 residues. Trimming shortened V by 0 bases and J by 7 bases, and 13 bases separated the two germline ends. Germline V gene data show CDR1 as LGHNA and CDR2 as YSLEER. CDR3 sequence reads: CASSQDSASQQPQHF. CDR3 sequence (DNA): TGCGCCAGCAGCCAAGATTCGGCCTCACAGCAGCCCCAGCATTTT.

Many counts were recorded for this clonotype. V is TRBV20-1 and J is TRBJ2-7, with 8 nucleotides matching TRBD2. The germline V gene encodes CDR1 DFQATT and CDR2 SNEGSKA (reference sequence). V trimming: 4 bases; J trimming: 2 bases; junction bases outside the gene matches: 4. The CDR3 is made up of 13 amino acids. The CDR3 protein is CSAMPGLAYEQYF. The CDR3 DNA follows: TGCAGTGCTATGCCGGGACTAGCCTACGAGCAGTACTTC.

This clonotype was detected only a few times. V usage is TRBV20-1 and J usage is TRBJ1-1; a weak D match, TRBD1 (6 bases). The germline CDR1 and CDR2 sequences are DFQATT and SNEGSKA (reference sequence). The CDR3 runs to 13 residues. The V end was cut by 6 bases, the J end by 1 base, with 12 bases between. CDR3 bases: TGCAGTGCCCGCGACAGGCGGAACACTGAAGCTTTCTTT. Amino acids: CSARDRRNTEAFF.

Many counts were recorded for this clonotype. The chain uses TRBV12-3 or TRBV12-4 and TRBJ2-1; 11 bases are a match to TRBD2. The J call could be wrong; TRBJ2-7 is a better fit for the DNA end. This CDR3 has 15 amino acids. The CDR3 sequence: CASSPSGGSYNEQYF. The DNA for the CDR3 is TGTGCCAGCAGTCCTAGCGGGGGGTCCTACAATGAGCAGTACTTC.

V and J are TRBV20-1 and TRBJ1-6, with D possibly TRBD1 on 5 matching bases. Trimming left V 7 bases short and J 7 bases short, with 17 bases between. CDR1 DFQATT and CDR2 SNEGSKA come from the germline V gene (reference sequence). This CDR3 comprises 14 residues. This CDR3 reads CSVSQGGRNSPLHF. Written as DNA, the CDR3 is TGCAGTGTAAGCCAGGGTGGGCGGAATTCACCCCTCCACTTT.

Concerning this clonotype itself: The germline gene is not matched at one end of the junction; a read error may be the cause. V is TRBV27 and J is TRBJ2-3; D is undetermined. The CDR3 runs 13 residues. Germline V gene lookup returns CDR1 MNHEY and CDR2 SMNVEV (reference sequence). Here the CDR3 reads CAISYTLPNTQYF. The CDR3 nucleotides are TGTGCCATCAGTTATACGCTGCCAAATACGCAGTATTTT.

This clonotype was recorded a few times. The rearrangement links TRBV2 to TRBJ2-2, with 8 nucleotides matching TRBD1. The junction had 9 bases not matched to a gene; V was cut back by 2 bases and J by 1 base. Per the germline V gene, CDR1 is SNHLY and CDR2 is FYNNEI. This CDR3 is 18 amino acids long. This CDR3 is CASSERFEQGGNTGELFF. CDR3 DNA sequence: TGTGCCAGCAGTGAAAGGTTCGAACAGGGGGGGAACACCGGGGAGCTGTTTTTT.

The table lists this clonotype with many counts. The chain uses TRBV20-1 and TRBJ2-3; 8 nucleotides line up with TRBD2. Germline loops: CDR1 DFQATT, CDR2 SNEGSKA (reference sequence). J was trimmed by 3 bases and V by 3 bases; bases with no gene match: 5. CDR3 length: 14 amino acids. CDR3 sequence reads: CSASSERGTDTQYF. The CDR3 DNA is TGCAGTGCTAGCTCAGAGCGGGGGACAGATACGCAGTATTTT.

This clonotype was observed a single time. A much larger clone lies a single base off, so this may be a read error. The chain couples TRBV27 to TRBJ2-1, with 7 bases identical to TRBD1. Unmatched junction bases numbered 12, after V lost 6 bases and J lost 13 bases. The CDR3 sequence is 13 residues long. The germline V gene has CDR1 MNHEY and CDR2 SMNVEV (reference sequence). The CDR3: CASRETGRETQFF. The DNA of the CDR3 is TGTGCCAGCAGAGAGACAGGGAGAGAGACCCAGTTCTTC.

The chain combines TRBV2 with TRBJ1-2, with 7 bases that match TRBD1. This CDR3 is 14 amino acids long. Looked up from germline, CDR1 is SNHLY and CDR2 is FYNNEI. Trimming cost V 6 bases and J 8 bases; bases outside gene matches: 12. The CDR3 loop reads CASRKADRIRGYTF. CDR3 bases: TGTGCCAGCAGAAAGGCGGACAGGATACGCGGCTACACCTTC.

The CDR3 spells CSAKGADIQYF. The CDR3, as DNA: TGCAGTGCTAAGGGGGCGGACATTCAGTACTTC. This chain uses TRBV20-1 with TRBJ2-4, with 7 bases fitting TRBD1. The V segment lost 4 bases and the J segment 8 bases; nucleotides outside the gene matches: 2. Germline values: CDR1 DFQATT, CDR2 SNEGSKA (reference sequence). The CDR3 has 11 amino acids.

This sequence joins TRBV20-1 and TRBJ2-1, with D possibly matching TRBD1 (7 bases). Looked up from germline, CDR1 is DFQATT and CDR2 is SNEGSKA (reference sequence). This CDR3 region has 13 residues. The V end was cut by 8 bases, the J end by 6 bases, with 17 bases between. This CDR3 reads CSSFQGGFNEQFF. The CDR3 DNA sequence: TGCAGTTCCTTTCAGGGGGGCTTCAATGAGCAGTTCTTC.

The table lists this clonotype with a few counts. One end of the junction varies from germline; a read error may be responsible. The chain combines TRBV7-9 with TRBJ1-2; 9 bases are a match to TRBD1. This CDR3 region has 16 residues. Germline-derived CDR1 and CDR2 are SEHNR and FQNEAQ (reference sequence). The CDR3 region is CASSGNRGRFNDGYTF. The CDR3 nucleotides read TGTGCCAGCAGCGGTAACAGGGGGCGATTTAACGATGGCTACACCTTC.

This clonotype was observed many times. This chain links TRBV4-2 with TRBJ2-1; D assignment may be TRBD1 or TRBD2 (5 bases each). The CDR3 runs to 16 residues. V was clipped by 1 base and J by 0 bases, with 10 bases between them. Germline V gene sequence: CDR1 LGHNA, CDR2 YNFKEQ. CDR3 bases: TGTGCCAGCAGCCAAGGGGACGGATCCTCCTACAATGAGCAGTTCTTC. Protein product: CASSQGDGSSYNEQFF.

The DNA for the CDR3 is TGTGCCAGCAGCTCTGGACAGGCCAACTGGGACACTGAAGCTTTCTTT. Encoded protein: CASSSGQANWDTEAFF. The rearrangement links TRBV5-4 to TRBJ1-1; 7 positions agree with TRBD1. Looked up from germline, CDR1 is SGHNT and CDR2 is YYREEE (reference sequence). The CDR3 totals 16 residues. The V segment lost 3 bases and the J segment 3 bases; nucleotides outside the gene matches: 11. Looking up the rest from reference TRBV5-4 and TRBJ1-1 gives the full variable domain: ETGVTQSPTHLIKTRGQQVTLRCSSQSGHNTVSWYQQALGQGPQFIFQYYREEENGRGNFPPRFSGLQFPNYSSELNVNALELDDSALYLCASSSGQANWDTEAFFGQGTRLTVV.

J is TRBJ2-1 and V is TRBV6-6; a weak D match, TRBD2 (6 bases). Germline CDR1 is MNHNY and CDR2 is SVGAGI (reference sequence). The CDR3 is made up of 15 amino acids. Deletions cut 5 bases from V and 1 base from J, with 12 bases between. The CDR3 DNA reads as TGTGCCAGCAGTGCCGGGACTCCGTCCTACAATGAGCAGTTCTTC. Amino acids: CASSAGTPSYNEQFF.

The table lists this clonotype with a few counts. The CDR3 protein is CATSAGQASYTF. DNA of the CDR3: TGTGCCACCAGCGCGGGACAGGCGAGCTACACCTTC. The V gene is TRBV24-1, the J gene TRBJ1-2; 8 bases line up with TRBD1. CDR3 size: 12 residues. In germline, CDR1 is KGHDR, CDR2 SFDVKD. The V gene end was trimmed by 7 bases and the J gene end by 9 bases; junction bases not matched to a gene: 6.

This clonotype was picked up a small number of times. J is TRBJ1-1 and V is TRBV12-3 or TRBV12-4; D unresolved. This CDR3 is 14 amino acids long. Trimming cost V 1 base and J 6 bases, with 12 bases left between them. CDR3 loop: CASSLGPGSAEAFF. The CDR3 nucleotides are TGTGCCAGCAGTTTAGGGCCGGGGTCTGCTGAAGCTTTCTTT.

This sequence joins TRBV29-1 and TRBJ2-1; a weak D match, TRBD2 (6 bases). V lost 0 bases and J 8 bases, leaving 20 bases between the germline ends. Germline V CDR1 and CDR2: SQVTM, ANQGSEA. This CDR3 has 16 residues. The CDR3 reads CSVEDLRLVGNYEQFF. DNA of the CDR3: TGCAGCGTTGAAGATCTTCGACTAGTTGGAAACTATGAGCAGTTCTTC.

The sample holds a few counts of this clonotype. This sequence joins TRBV2 and TRBJ2-1, with a weak D call TRBD1 (6 bases). This CDR3 is 12 amino acids long. Germline CDR1 and CDR2: SNHLY and FYNNEI. V dropped 9 bases and J dropped 4 bases, with 10 bases sitting between them. CDR3 amino acids: CASRQEYNEQFF. In DNA form, the CDR3 reads TGTGCCAGTCGACAGGAATACAATGAGCAGTTCTTC.